The sequence of this TCR beta chain was determined in a study of T cells in Graves' hyperthyroidism and ophthalmopathy. About the study: The blood sample was taken at first diagnosis, before treatment began. General study points: In simple terms, a model built on 13 V-J features told ophthalmopathy apart from stable hyperthyroidism.

What was amplified from RNA transcripts were TCR beta CDR3 regions. HTBI primers were the set used in a first-round RT-PCR of the TCR CDR3. MiXCR, applied by TCRdb to the multiplex PCR reads, yields one record per CDR3 protein. The data show more than 300,000 distinct CDR3 sequences, with around 13% seen just once and roughly 11% held by the top ten. Exclusion criteria comprised uncontrolled infection, other autoimmune disease, pregnancy or lactation. PBMCs stemmed from less than 13 ml fresh peripheral blood. This CDR3 region has 12 residues. V gave up 4 bases and J gave up 3 bases, with 10 bases separating them. In germline, CDR1 is DFQATT, CDR2 SNEGSKA (reference sequence). Only a few counts were recorded for this clonotype. The antigen is unknown.

The rearrangement joins TRBV20-1 to TRBJ2-7, with a possible D match to TRBD2 (6 bases). Sequencing used blood. The source is a woman aged 55-69 years with Graves' hyperthyroidism. CDR3 DNA sequence: TGCAGTGCTACTGTGGGAGGCTACGAGCAGTACTTC. It codes for CSATVGGYEQYF.